The next 25 T cell receptor beta chains were all read from a single sample in a study of T cell responses to AZD1222 COVID-19 vaccine. Profiling relied on immunoSEQ multiplex PCR, and the TCRdb table lists in-frame clones only, not all of them. The sample holds roughly 190,000 clones, approximately 90% seen once. Sequenced material: peripheral blood, taken 28 days after the second dose of the MenACWY control vaccine. The receptor source for this set is an adult who received the MenACWY meningococcal vaccine as a control.

V gene TRBV28 combines with J gene TRBJ2-7, with 11 bases matching TRBD2. The V gene end was trimmed by 3 bases and the J gene end by 6 bases; junction bases not matched to a gene: 7. The CDR3 has 15 amino acids. Germline V gene sequence: CDR1 MDHEN, CDR2 SYDVKM. The CDR3 here is CASSLRLAGGLEQYF. CDR3 DNA sequence: TGTGCCAGCAGTTTGCGTCTAGCGGGAGGACTCGAGCAGTACTTC.

This chain connects TRBV7-2 to TRBJ1-1, with 8 positions matching TRBD1. This CDR3 is 16 amino acids long. Trimming removed 11 bases from V and 2 bases from J; junction bases left unmatched: 16. Germline values: CDR1 SGHTA, CDR2 FQGNSA. CDR3 loop: CASGQGAWGRNTEAFF. CDR3 coding DNA: TGTGCCTCCGGGCAGGGGGCTTGGGGTCGTAACACTGAAGCTTTCTTT.

This clone occurred once. The gene calls are TRBV19 and TRBJ2-7; 9 positions agree with TRBD2. Germline V gene sequence: CDR1 LNHDA, CDR2 SQIVND (reference sequence). With V trimmed by 10 bases and J by 0 bases, 4 bases remained unmatched. This CDR3 has 13 amino acids. CDR3 bases: TGTGCCACTAAGACTAGCGGCTCCTACGAGCAGTACTTC. It codes for CATKTSGSYEQYF.

The V and J genes are TRBV6-2 or TRBV6-3 and TRBJ1-5; no firm D call. The V gene's germline CDR1 is MNHEY and CDR2 SVGEGT. The CDR3 spans 13 residues. Between the trimmed V and J ends, which lost 0 bases and 7 bases, there was a span of 7 bases. The CDR3 DNA follows: TGTGCCAGCAGTTACTCGGACGGACAGCCCCAGCATTTT. Encoded protein: CASSYSDGQPQHF.

V and J are TRBV25-1 and TRBJ2-5; no definite D call. Trimming removed 7 bases from V and 5 bases from J, with 14 bases in between. The germline gives CDR1 MGHDK, CDR2 SYGVNS. The CDR3 has 13 residues. This chain's CDR3 is CASTKDLGETQYF. The DNA for the CDR3 is TGTGCCAGCACTAAGGACCTGGGGGAGACCCAGTACTTC.

The gene calls are TRBV9 and TRBJ1-2; D is ambiguous. Trimming took off 4 bases at V and 9 bases at J, with 10 bases between the two ends. This CDR3 has 11 residues. Germline CDR1 reads SGDLS; CDR2 reads YYNGEE. The CDR3 region has the DNA TGTGCCAGCAGCCTCCGCCCGCGCTACACCTTC. Its translation: CASSLRPRYTF.

This rearrangement joins TRBV18 to TRBJ2-1, with 11 bases matching TRBD2. With V trimmed by 1 base and J by 4 bases, 9 bases remained unmatched. This CDR3 spans 18 amino acids. Germline CDR1 reads KGHSH; CDR2 reads LQKENI. DNA for the CDR3: TGTGCCAGCTCACCACAAGGCGAGGGGACTAGCGGATACAATGAGCAGTTCTTC. Translated, it gives CASSPQGEGTSGYNEQFF.

CDR3 DNA: TGTGCCAGCAACGGCTTAGGAGGTAGCACTGAAGCTTTCTTT. It is translated as CASNGLGGSTEAFF. The chain uses TRBV6-5 and TRBJ1-1; no definite D call. This CDR3 has 14 amino acids. Germline loops: CDR1 MNHEY, CDR2 SVGAGI. V lost 7 bases and J lost 4, with 16 bases in between.

The J gene is TRBJ1-2, the V gene TRBV10-3, with a weak D call TRBD1 (6 bases). Germline V gene data show CDR1 as ENHRY and CDR2 as SYGVKD. V lost 3 bases and J 3 bases, leaving 8 bases between the germline ends. The CDR3 runs to 13 residues. The CDR3 bases are TGTGCCATCAGTGACAGGGGCCACTATGGCTACACCTTC. It is translated as CAISDRGHYGYTF.

The rearrangement uses TRBV11-3 and TRBJ2-1, with 14 nucleotides matching TRBD2. J gave up 8 bases and V 8 bases, and 5 bases lay outside the gene matches. This CDR3 has 14 residues. Per the germline V gene, CDR1 is SGHNT and CDR2 is YENEEA. CDR3 sequence reads: CASLGLAGVDEQFF. CDR3 sequence (DNA): TGTGCCAGCTTGGGACTAGCGGGAGTAGATGAGCAGTTCTTC.

V and J are TRBV28 and TRBJ2-6, with D maybe TRBD1 (6 bases). V was trimmed by 6 bases and J by 0 bases, leaving 12 bases between them. This CDR3 is 16 amino acids long. The germline V gene encodes CDR1 MDHEN and CDR2 SYDVKM. CDR3 protein: CASRPTGNSGANVLTF. CDR3 nucleotide sequence: TGTGCCAGCAGACCCACAGGGAACTCTGGGGCCAACGTCCTGACTTTC.

CDR3 sequence (DNA): TGCAGCGTGTCACAGCGTTCCGAACTGTTTTTT. It translates to CSVSQRSELFF. The chain joins TRBV29-1 to TRBJ1-4; D is unresolved. V dropped 6 bases and J dropped 12 bases, with 14 bases sitting between them. The CDR3 totals 11 residues. Germline-derived CDR1 and CDR2 are SQVTM and ANQGSEA.

This clone was seen once. V and J are TRBV21-1 and TRBJ1-2. TRBV21-1 is a listed pseudogene. CDR3 length: 15 residues. Here the CDR3 reads CASSSRGELRHGYTF. CDR3 bases: TGTGCCAGCAGCTCAAGGGGGGAACTTCGGCATGGCTACACCTTC.

This sequence joins TRBV10-2 and TRBJ2-7; no clear D gene. The ends were cut back, 4 bases at V and 6 bases at J, with 13 bases in the middle. The CDR3 extends over 13 amino acids. Germline V CDR1 and CDR2: WSHSY, SAAADI. This CDR3 is CASSGVEGSEQYF. The CDR3 DNA follows: TGCGCCAGCAGTGGGGTAGAAGGGTCCGAGCAGTACTTC.

The V and J genes are TRBV12-5 and TRBJ2-1; D gene unclear. Germline values: CDR1 LGHNT, CDR2 FRNRAP. The CDR3 has 14 residues. Trimming shortened V by 7 bases and J by 8 bases, and 18 bases separated the two germline ends. The CDR3 DNA follows: TGTGCTAGTGAAATCCAACCACCGGGCTATGAGCAGTTCTTC. It translates to CASEIQPPGYEQFF.

The chain carries TRBV5-1 and TRBJ1-3; the D gene is possibly TRBD1 (5 bases). The CDR3 spans 15 residues. Germline CDR1 is SGHRS and CDR2 is YFSETQ. V lost 4 bases and J 4 bases, leaving 15 bases between the germline ends. This CDR3 is CASSPQTVSGNTIYF. The CDR3 DNA reads as TGCGCCAGCAGCCCTCAGACAGTATCCGGAAACACCATATATTTT. The entire variable domain, with the rest obtained from reference TRBV5-1 and TRBJ1-3, is as follows: KAGVTQTPRYLIKTRGQQVTLSCSPISGHRSVSWYQQTPGQGLQFLFEYFSETQRNKGNFPGRFSGRQFSNSRSEMNVSTLELGDSALYLCASSPQTVSGNTIYFGEGSWLTVV.

The chain joins TRBV11-2 to TRBJ2-1, with TRBD2 identical over 10 bases. CDR1 and CDR2 (germline): SGHAT, FQNNGV. The ends lost 5 bases at V and 9 bases at J; junction bases unmatched: 16. CDR3 length equals 17 residues. CDR3 residues: CASSRRLLAGTAGEQFF. CDR3 DNA sequence: TGTGCCAGCAGCCGACGCCTACTAGCGGGAACTGCAGGTGAGCAGTTCTTC. Based on the CDR3 plus reference TRBV11-2 and TRBJ2-1, the full variable domain is EAGVAQSPRYKIIEKRQSVAFWCNPISGHATLYWYQQILGQGPKLLIQFQNNGVVDDSQLPKDRFSAERLKGVDSTLKIQPAKLEDSAVYLCASSRRLLAGTAGEQFFGPGTRLTVL.

V and J are TRBV6-4 and TRBJ2-2; 14 positions agree with TRBD2. The junction had 4 bases not matched to a gene; V was cut back by 6 bases and J by 1 base. The V gene's germline CDR1 is MRHNA and CDR2 SNTAGT. CDR3 size: 17 residues. This CDR3 reads CASSRLAGGMNTGELFF. The CDR3 nucleotides read TGTGCCAGCAGCCGACTAGCGGGAGGGATGAACACCGGGGAGCTGTTTTTT.

The chain combines TRBV4-3 with TRBJ1-6; no firm D call. The germline V and J ends were trimmed by 1 base and 8 bases, with 6 bases remaining between them. CDR3 length equals 13 residues. The germline V gene encodes CDR1 LGHNA and CDR2 YSLEER. This CDR3 is CASSQGSDSPLHF. The CDR3 nucleotides are TGCGCCAGCAGCCAAGGGTCGGATTCACCCCTCCACTTT.

The rearrangement uses TRBV19 and TRBJ2-3; 9 bases match TRBD2. CDR1 LNHDA and CDR2 SQIVND come from the germline V gene (reference sequence). J was trimmed by 9 bases and V by 6 bases; bases with no gene match: 10. This CDR3 is 14 amino acids long. CDR3 region: CASRTSGSRVTQYF. The CDR3 DNA is TGTGCCAGTAGAACTAGCGGGTCAAGGGTCACGCAGTATTTT. Together with reference TRBV19 and TRBJ2-3, the CDR3 gives the full variable domain: DGGITQSPKYLFRKEGQNVTLSCEQNLNHDAMYWYRQDPGQGLRLIYYSQIVNDFQKGDIAEGYSVSREKKESFPLTVTSAQKNPTAFYLCASRTSGSRVTQYFGPGTRLTVL.

This chain connects TRBV28 to TRBJ1-2; TRBD1 matches at 7 bases. CDR3 size: 15 residues. Trimming cost V 7 bases and J 3 bases; bases outside gene matches: 11. Germline CDR1 is MDHEN and CDR2 is SYDVKM. The CDR3 coding sequence is TGTGCCAGCACCCAGGGGGACGGAGGGTACTATGGCTACACCTTC. Protein product: CASTQGDGGYYGYTF.

The chain uses TRBV6-5 and TRBJ1-1, with 7 bases that match TRBD1. In germline, CDR1 is MNHEY, CDR2 SVGAGI. V shed 2 bases, J shed 7 bases, and the junction held 7 bases outside the gene matches. The CDR3 is made up of 14 amino acids. For the CDR3, the DNA is TGTGCCAGCAGTTACAACGAACAGGGGATTGAAGCTTTCTTT. This encodes CASSYNEQGIEAFF.

The chain joins TRBV27 to TRBJ1-2; a possible D gene is TRBD1 (5 bases). V was pared by 3 bases and J by 8 bases, with 13 bases between. The CDR3 loop spans 13 amino acids. CDR1 MNHEY and CDR2 SMNVEV come from the germline V gene (reference sequence). CDR3 sequence reads: CASSLGVSRGYTF. CDR3 nucleotides: TGTGCCAGCAGTTTGGGGGTCTCCCGGGGCTACACCTTC.

The V gene is TRBV12-5, the J gene TRBJ2-5; D call uncertain. CDR1 and CDR2 from the germline V gene are LGHNT and FRNRAP. The ends were cut back, 3 bases at V and 5 bases at J, with 7 bases in the middle. The length of the CDR3 is 12 residues. In DNA, the CDR3 is TGTGCTAGTGGTTTAAACACGGAGACCCAGTACTTC. It encodes CASGLNTETQYF.

CDR3 residues: CASSGGDRNNEKLFF. The CDR3 DNA sequence: TGTGCCAGCAGCGGGGGGGACAGGAATAATGAAAAACTGTTTTTT. The chain is built from TRBV9 and TRBJ1-4; the match to TRBD1 covers 8 bases. This CDR3 is built from 15 residues. V lost 3 bases to trimming and J lost 4 bases; unmatched junction nucleotides: 5. Germline lookup yields CDR1 SGDLS and CDR2 YYNGEE. Based on the CDR3 plus reference TRBV9 and TRBJ1-4, the full variable domain is DSGVTQTPKHLITATGQRVTLRCSPRSGDLSVYWYQQSLDQGLQFLIQYYNGEERAKGNILERFSAQQFPDLHSELNLSSLELGDSALYFCASSGGDRNNEKLFFGSGTQLSVL.